This is a list of T cell receptor beta chains from one sample in a study of shared clonotypes between healthy human individuals. Sequencing used immunoSEQ multiplex PCR; TCRdb keeps in-frame clones, though not all of them. The sample lists approximately 1,000,000 clones; around 77% were seen once. Sequencing input: memory CD4+ T cells from PBMCs. The receptors come from a man aged 18-30 years in good health. Some clones in this sample may be carry-over from other donors' samples. The CDR3 runs from the conserved cysteine through the conserved F or W. The D gene is left open where the match is weak. A row's size may be missing; if present it is once, few, many or a size class.

TRBV5-6	.	TRBJ2-1	TRBD1	TGTGCCAGCAGCCTTGGGCAGGGGGCTAAGTACAATGAGCAGTTCTTC	CASSLGQGAKYNEQFF
TRBV7-2	few	TRBJ2-5	TRBD2	TGTGCCAGCAGCTTAGTCGGGACTAGCGGGAGGGCTTCCCAAGAGACCCAGTACTTC	CASSLVGTSGRASQETQYF
TRBV6-5	.	TRBJ1-5	.	TGTGCCAGCAGTTACTCTTGGAATCAGCCCCAGCATTTT	CASSYSWNQPQHF
TRBV30	.	TRBJ1-3	.	TGTGCCTGGGGAACAGGATTCTCTGGAAACACCATATATTTT	CAWGTGFSGNTIYF
TRBV5-4	.	TRBJ2-2	.	TGTGCCAGCAGCTTGTTTGGTTACACCGGGGAGCTGTTTTTT	CASSLFGYTGELFF
TRBV7-6	few	TRBJ2-7	TRBD2	TGTGCCAGCAGTAACCGACTAGCGGGAGACGAGCAGTACTTC	CASSNRLAGDEQYF
TRBV6-7	.	TRBJ1-1	.	TGTGCCAGCAGTCCCCCGGCAGGGACTAACACTGAAGCTTTCTTT	CASSPPAGTNTEAFF
TRBV19	.	TRBJ2-5	.	TGTGCCAGTAGCACGGCTGTTAGCGTACAAGAGACCCAGTACTTC	CASSTAVSVQETQYF
TRBV7-2	.	TRBJ2-2	.	TGTGCCAGCAGCCCATCAGCGGCTAGCTCGGCCGGGGAGCTGTTTTTT	CASSPSAASSAGELFF
TRBV16	.	TRBJ1-4	.	TGTGCCAGCAGCCTGGGGAATTGGGCTGAAAAACTGTTTTTT	CASSLGNWAEKLFF
TRBV27	.	TRBJ1-4	TRBD1	TGTGCCAGCAGCCGGCGGGCAGGGGGCAGTCGGGGTGAAAAACTGTTTTTT	CASSRRAGGSRGEKLFF
TRBV10-3	.	TRBJ2-1	TRBD1	TGTGCCATCAGTGAGTCGGGACAGGGGGCGGGTGAGCAGTTCTTC	CAISESGQGAGEQFF
TRBV4-1	.	TRBJ2-5	TRBD1	TGCGCCAGCAGCCTTGCGATAGCCGGGACAGGGAGGGGAGTGGAGACCCAGTACTTC	CASSLAIAGTGRGVETQYF
TRBV5-8	.	TRBJ2-1	TRBD2	TGTGCCAGCAACAATAACCTCGGGCTAGCGGGAGTTGCTGAGCAGTTCTTC	CASNNNLGLAGVAEQFF
TRBV7-3	.	TRBJ2-3	.	TGTGCCAGCAGCTCAACGCCCTCAGATACGCAGTATTTT	CASSSTPSDTQYF
TRBV5-4	.	TRBJ1-3	.	TGTGCCACCCGGGACTCCAGCGCGGGAAACACCATATATTTT	CATRDSSAGNTIYF
TRBV2	.	TRBJ1-2	TRBD1	TGTGCCAGCAGGATTGAGGGGGGGACAGTCATGTGCTACACCTTC	CASRIEGGTVMCYTF
TRBV9	.	TRBJ2-5	TRBD2	TGTGCCAGCAGCGATAATGGCGGGAGAGTAGAGACCCAGTACTTC	CASSDNGGRVETQYF
TRBV6-6	.	TRBJ2-7	.	TGTGCCAGCAGCTACGGGGGACAGCCTTACGAGCAGTACTTC	CASSYGGQPYEQYF
TRBV2	.	TRBJ2-3	.	TGTGCCAGCAGGCCCACTAGAGTCGCAGATACGCAGTATTTT	CASRPTRVADTQYF
TRBV5-4	.	TRBJ2-6	.	TGTGCCAGCAGCCGGTTCCAGGGATCTGGGGCCAACGTCCTGACTTTC	CASSRFQGSGANVLTF
TRBV19	few	TRBJ1-5	.	TGTGCCAGTAGCCTGGGGGGTAGAAGTCAGCCCCAGCATTTT	CASSLGGRSQPQHF
TRBV27	.	TRBJ2-1	TRBD2	TGTGCCAGCAGTCCCGGGACTAGCGGGAGGGCCAAGAATGAGCAGTTCTTC	CASSPGTSGRAKNEQFF
TRBV20-1	.	TRBJ2-7	.	TGCAGTGCTAGAAGCGTGAACGAGCAGTACTTC	CSARSVNEQYF
TRBV2	once	TRBJ2-5	.	TGTGCCAGCAGTGAAGTGGAAGAGACCCAGTACTTC	CASSEVEETQYF
TRBV28	.	TRBJ2-2	TRBD2	TGTGCCAGCAGTTCCGCAGCGGCTAGCGGGACGAACACCGGGGAGCTGTTTTTT	CASSSAAASGTNTGELFF
TRBV15	many	TRBJ1-5	.	TGTGCCACCAGCAGAGAAGGGCGGCACAATCAGCCCCAGCATTTT	CATSREGRHNQPQHF
TRBV4-1	.	TRBJ2-1	TRBD2	TGCGCCAGCAGCCGCGGGGTAGCGGGAGATAGTAGGAATGAGCAGTTCTTC	CASSRGVAGDSRNEQFF
TRBV27	.	TRBJ1-5	TRBD1	TGTGCCAGCGGAGACAGGGGGCAGCCCCAGCATTTT	CASGDRGQPQHF
TRBV7-3	.	TRBJ2-2	.	TGTGCCAGCAGCCCTGGATTCTTCGGGAACACCGGGGAGCTGTTTTTT	CASSPGFFGNTGELFF
TRBV5-1	.	TRBJ2-7	TRBD1	TGCGCCAGCAGCACGACAGGGGCGTCCGAGCAGTACTTC	CASSTTGASEQYF
TRBV19	few	TRBJ1-5	.	TGTGCCAGTAACTCTGGACTCCGGTGGGGACCCCAGCATTTT	CASNSGLRWGPQHF
TRBV4-3	.	TRBJ2-3	TRBD2	TGCGCCAGCAGCCGAGGACTAGCTGGGGGTGACCGCACAGATACGCAGTATTTT	CASSRGLAGGDRTDTQYF
TRBV2	few	TRBJ2-3	TRBD2	TGTGCCAGCAGTTTAGCGGGAGGCACAGATACGCAGTATTTT	CASSLAGGTDTQYF
TRBV6-1	few	TRBJ2-3	TRBD2	TGTGCCAGCCAAGCGGGAGGGCCCGCAGATACGCAGTATTTT	CASQAGGPADTQYF
TRBV11-2	.	TRBJ2-3	.	TGTGCCAGCAGCTTTCCGAGCACAGATACGCAGTATTTT	CASSFPSTDTQYF
TRBV28	.	TRBJ2-4	.	TGTGCCAGCAGTTCCGGACAAACCAAAAACATTCAGTACTTC	CASSSGQTKNIQYF
TRBV27	.	TRBJ2-7	TRBD1	TGTGCCAGCTGGGGACAGGGTCCCTACGAGCAGTACTTC	CASWGQGPYEQYF
TRBV7-6	.	TRBJ2-7	.	TGTGCCAGCAGCTTACCCGCGGGCGAGCAGTACTTC	CASSLPAGEQYF
TRBV7-8	.	TRBJ1-2	.	TGTGCCAGCAGCTTACAGGTCGTAGTGGACAGTGTGGCTGGCTACACCTTC	CASSLQVVVDSVAGYTF
TRBV21-1	few	TRBJ2-7	.	TGTGCCAGCAGCCGCACGAGTGAAGGCTACGAGCAGTACTTC	CASSRTSEGYEQYF
TRBV2	.	TRBJ2-3	.	TGTGCCAGCAGAGCGCTCACAGATACGCAGTATTTT	CASRALTDTQYF
TRBV7-9	.	TRBJ2-1	.	TGTGCCAGCAGCTTAGAGGGAGAGTCCTACAATGAGCAGTTCTTC	CASSLEGESYNEQFF
TRBV15	few	TRBJ2-5	.	TGTGCCACCAGCAGAATACGACAGGTGGCGGAGACCCAGTACTTC	CATSRIRQVAETQYF
TRBV6-4	once	TRBJ2-1	TRBD2	TGTGCCAGCAGTGAGGGACTAGCGGACTACAATGAGCAGTTCTTC	CASSEGLADYNEQFF